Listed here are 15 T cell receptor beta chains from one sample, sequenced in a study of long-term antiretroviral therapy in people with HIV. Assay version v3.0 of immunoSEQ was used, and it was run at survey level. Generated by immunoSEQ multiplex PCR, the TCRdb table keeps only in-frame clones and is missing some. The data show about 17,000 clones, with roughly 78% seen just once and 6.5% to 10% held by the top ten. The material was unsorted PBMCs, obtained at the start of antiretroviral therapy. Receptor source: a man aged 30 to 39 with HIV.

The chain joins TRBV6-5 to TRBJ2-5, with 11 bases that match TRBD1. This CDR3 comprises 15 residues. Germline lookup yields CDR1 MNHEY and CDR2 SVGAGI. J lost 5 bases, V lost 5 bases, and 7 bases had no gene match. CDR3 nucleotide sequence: TGTGCCAGCAGTCTGGACAGGGGGCCGGGGGAGACCCAGTACTTC. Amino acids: CASSLDRGPGETQYF.

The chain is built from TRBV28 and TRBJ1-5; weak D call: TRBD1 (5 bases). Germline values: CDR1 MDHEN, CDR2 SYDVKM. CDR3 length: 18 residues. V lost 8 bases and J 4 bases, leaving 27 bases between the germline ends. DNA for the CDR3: TGTGCCAGCCAGGGCCCCGTGAAGTCAACCGGGTGGAATCAGCCCCAGCATTTT. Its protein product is CASQGPVKSTGWNQPQHF.

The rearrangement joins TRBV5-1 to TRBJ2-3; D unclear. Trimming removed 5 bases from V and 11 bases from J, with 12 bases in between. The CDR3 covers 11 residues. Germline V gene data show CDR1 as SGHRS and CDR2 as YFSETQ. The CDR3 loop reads CASRDQMVQYF. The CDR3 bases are TGCGCCAGCAGGGACCAAATGGTGCAGTATTTT.

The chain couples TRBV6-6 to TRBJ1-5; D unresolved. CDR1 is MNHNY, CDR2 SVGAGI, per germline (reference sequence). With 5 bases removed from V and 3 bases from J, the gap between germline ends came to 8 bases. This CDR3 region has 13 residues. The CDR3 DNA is TGTGCCAGCAGTCCCGGGAACAATCAGCCCCAGCATTTT. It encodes CASSPGNNQPQHF.

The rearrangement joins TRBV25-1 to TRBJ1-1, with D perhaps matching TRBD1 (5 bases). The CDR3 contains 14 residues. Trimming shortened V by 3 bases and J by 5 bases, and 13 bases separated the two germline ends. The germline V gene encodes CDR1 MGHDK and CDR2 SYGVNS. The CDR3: CASSDGQGGTEAFF. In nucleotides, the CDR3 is TGTGCCAGCAGTGACGGCCAGGGTGGGACTGAAGCTTTCTTT.

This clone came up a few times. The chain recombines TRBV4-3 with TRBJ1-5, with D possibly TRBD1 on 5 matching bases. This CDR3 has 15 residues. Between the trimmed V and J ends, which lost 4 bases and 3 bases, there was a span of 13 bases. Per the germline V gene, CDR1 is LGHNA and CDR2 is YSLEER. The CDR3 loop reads CASSPEVRVNQPQHF. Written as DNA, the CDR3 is TGCGCCAGCAGCCCCGAGGTCAGGGTCAATCAGCCCCAGCATTTT.

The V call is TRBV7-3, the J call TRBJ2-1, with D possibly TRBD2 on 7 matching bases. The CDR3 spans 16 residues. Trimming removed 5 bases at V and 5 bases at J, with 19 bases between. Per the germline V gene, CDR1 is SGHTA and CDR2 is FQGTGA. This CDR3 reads CASSPRSGGLNNEQFF. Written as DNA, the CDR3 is TGTGCCAGCAGCCCCAGGTCCGGGGGGCTCAACAATGAGCAGTTCTTC.

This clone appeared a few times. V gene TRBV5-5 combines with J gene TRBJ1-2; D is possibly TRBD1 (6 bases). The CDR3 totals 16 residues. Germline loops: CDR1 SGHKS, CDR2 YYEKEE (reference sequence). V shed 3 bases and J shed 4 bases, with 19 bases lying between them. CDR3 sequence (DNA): TGTGCCAGCAGCTGGGACAAGCGTTCGACGCCCTATGGCTACACCTTC. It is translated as CASSWDKRSTPYGYTF.

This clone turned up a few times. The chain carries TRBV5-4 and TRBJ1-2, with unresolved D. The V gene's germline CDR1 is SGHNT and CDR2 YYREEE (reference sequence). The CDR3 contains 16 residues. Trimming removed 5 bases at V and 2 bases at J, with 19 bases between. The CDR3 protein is CASSPRYPGLNYGYTF. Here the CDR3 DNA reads TGTGCCAGCAGTCCAAGATATCCCGGACTGAACTATGGCTACACCTTC.

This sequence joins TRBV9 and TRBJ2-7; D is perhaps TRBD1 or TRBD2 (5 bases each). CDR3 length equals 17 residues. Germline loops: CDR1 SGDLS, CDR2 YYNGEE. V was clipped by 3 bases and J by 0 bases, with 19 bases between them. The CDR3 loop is CASSAASGTESSYEQYF. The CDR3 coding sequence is TGTGCCAGCAGCGCTGCCTCCGGGACCGAAAGCTCCTACGAGCAGTACTTC.

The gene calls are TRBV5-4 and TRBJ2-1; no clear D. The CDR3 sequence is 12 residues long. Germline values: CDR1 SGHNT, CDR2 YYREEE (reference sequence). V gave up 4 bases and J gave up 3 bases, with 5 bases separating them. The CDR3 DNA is TGTGCCAGCAGCCCAAACTACAATGAGCAGTTCTTC. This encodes CASSPNYNEQFF.

CDR3 amino acids: CASSQDGTAANYGYTF. The CDR3 DNA reads TGCGCCAGCAGCCAAGATGGGACAGCGGCTAACTATGGCTACACCTTC. The chain uses TRBV4-3 and TRBJ1-2; 7 nucleotides align to TRBD1. This CDR3 is built from 16 residues. Germline CDR1 reads LGHNA; CDR2 reads YSLEER. V dropped 0 bases and J dropped 0; count of bases not matched to a gene: 4.

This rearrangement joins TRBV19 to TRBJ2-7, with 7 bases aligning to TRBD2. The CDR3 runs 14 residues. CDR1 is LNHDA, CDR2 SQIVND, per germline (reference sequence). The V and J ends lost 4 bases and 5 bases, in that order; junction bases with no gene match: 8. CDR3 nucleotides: TGTGCCAGTAGTAAGGGCGGGAGTATCAACGAGCAGTACTTC. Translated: CASSKGGSINEQYF.

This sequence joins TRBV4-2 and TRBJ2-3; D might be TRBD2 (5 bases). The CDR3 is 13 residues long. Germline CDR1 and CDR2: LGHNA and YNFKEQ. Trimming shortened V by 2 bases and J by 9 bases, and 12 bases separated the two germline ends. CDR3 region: CASSQPAENTQYF. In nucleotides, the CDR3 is TGTGCCAGCAGCCAACCAGCGGAGAACACGCAGTATTTT.

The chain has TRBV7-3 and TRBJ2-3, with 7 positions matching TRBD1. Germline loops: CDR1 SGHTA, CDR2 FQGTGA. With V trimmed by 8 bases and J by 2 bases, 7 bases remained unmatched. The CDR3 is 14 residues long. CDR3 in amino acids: CASRAGGITDTQYF. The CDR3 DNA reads TGTGCCAGCCGGGCAGGGGGTATCACAGATACGCAGTATTTT.